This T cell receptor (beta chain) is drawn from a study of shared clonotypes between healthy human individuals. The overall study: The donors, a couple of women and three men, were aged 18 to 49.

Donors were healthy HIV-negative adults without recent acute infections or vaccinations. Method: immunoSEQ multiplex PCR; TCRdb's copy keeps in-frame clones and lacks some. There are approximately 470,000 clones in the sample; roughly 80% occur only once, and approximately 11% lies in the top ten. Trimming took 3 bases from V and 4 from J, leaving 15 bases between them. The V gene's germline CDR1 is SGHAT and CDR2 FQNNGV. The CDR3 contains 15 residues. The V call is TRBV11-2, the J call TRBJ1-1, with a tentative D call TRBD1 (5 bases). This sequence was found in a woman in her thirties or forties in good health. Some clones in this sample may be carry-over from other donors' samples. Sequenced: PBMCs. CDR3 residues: CASSFGAGASTEAFF. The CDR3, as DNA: TGTGCCAGCAGCTTTGGGGCTGGGGCGAGCACTGAAGCTTTCTTT.